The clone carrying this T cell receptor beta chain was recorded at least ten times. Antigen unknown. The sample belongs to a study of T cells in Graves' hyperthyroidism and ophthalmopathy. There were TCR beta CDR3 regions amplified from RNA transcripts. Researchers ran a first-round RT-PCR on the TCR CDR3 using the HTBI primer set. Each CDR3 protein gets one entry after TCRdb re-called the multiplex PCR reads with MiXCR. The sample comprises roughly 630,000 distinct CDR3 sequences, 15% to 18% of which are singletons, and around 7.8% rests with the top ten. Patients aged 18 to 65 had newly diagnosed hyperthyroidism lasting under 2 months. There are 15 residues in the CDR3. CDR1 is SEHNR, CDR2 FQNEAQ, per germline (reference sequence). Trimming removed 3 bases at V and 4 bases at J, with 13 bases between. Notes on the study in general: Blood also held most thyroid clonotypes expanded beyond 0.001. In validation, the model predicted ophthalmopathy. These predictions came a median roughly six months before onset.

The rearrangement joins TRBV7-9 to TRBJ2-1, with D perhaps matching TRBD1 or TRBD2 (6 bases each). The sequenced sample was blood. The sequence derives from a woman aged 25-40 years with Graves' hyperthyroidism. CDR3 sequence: CASSFWGARYNEQFF. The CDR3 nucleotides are TGTGCCAGCAGCTTCTGGGGGGCGAGGTACAATGAGCAGTTCTTC.